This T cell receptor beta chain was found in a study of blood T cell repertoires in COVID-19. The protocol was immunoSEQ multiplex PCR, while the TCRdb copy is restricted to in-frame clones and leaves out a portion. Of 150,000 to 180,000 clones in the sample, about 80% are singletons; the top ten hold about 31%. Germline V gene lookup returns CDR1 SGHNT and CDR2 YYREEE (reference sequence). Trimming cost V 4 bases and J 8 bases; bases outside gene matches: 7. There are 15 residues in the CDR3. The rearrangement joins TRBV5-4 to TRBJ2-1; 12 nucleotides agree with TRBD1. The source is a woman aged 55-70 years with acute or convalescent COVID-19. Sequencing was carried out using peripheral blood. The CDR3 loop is CASSPGTGGWDEQFF. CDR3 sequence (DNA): TGTGCCAGCAGCCCCGGGACAGGGGGCTGGGATGAGCAGTTCTTC.